The following is a T cell receptor beta chain sequence with its context. What it binds is not known. The treatment here: approximately 18 received Ad26.COV2.S at low or high dose, single or two shots; about 5 received placebo; per-sample allocation not given. Repertoires come from day 63 after the first vaccine or placebo injection. An Ad26 vector expressing Wuhan-strain SARS-CoV-2 spike served as the vaccine. This sample is drawn from a study of Ad26.COV2.S vaccination and SARS-CoV-2 variants. Measured with immunoSEQ multiplex PCR; TCRdb has only the in-frame clones, and not every one. The table records about 470,000 clones, roughly 88% of them present only once. Study observations and caveats: Analyses that measured TCR breadth and depth may have underestimated total T cell responses.

The sample was peripheral blood, taken in a trial of Ad26.COV2.S vaccine versus placebo. This receptor was identified in a person between 18 and 65 years old who received the Ad26.COV2.S COVID-19 vaccine or a placebo.

The CDR3 sequence is CASRDWTVPEFF. The CDR3 DNA reads TGTGCCAGCAGGGATTGGACGGTTCCTGAGTTCTTC. The V gene is TRBV5-6, the J gene TRBJ2-1, with D hard to call. Trimming removed 5 bases at V and 14 bases at J, with 17 bases between. Germline V gene lookup returns CDR1 SGHDT and CDR2 YYEEEE. The length of the CDR3 is 12 residues.